The clone carrying this T cell receptor (beta chain) was seen at least ten times. The antigen remains unidentified. The data stem from a study of Graves' ophthalmopathy and Graves' hyperthyroidism. Under 3 months in duration, the ophthalmopathy in affected donors had moderate-to-severe activity, CAS ≥3 and NOSPECS ≥4. Orbital computed tomography, together with clinical symptoms, serum thyroxine, TRAb and thyroid ultrasound, was used for diagnosis. As the starting material, over 9 ml of fresh peripheral blood yielded the PBMCs. Amplification of the TCR beta CDR3 regions used RNA transcripts (as template). HTBI-primed RT-PCR formed the first round, and a multiplex PCR formed the second. TCRdb independently ran MiXCR on the multiplex PCR reads; one entry per CDR3 protein. Among some 390,000 distinct CDR3 sequences listed, about 18% were seen once. The germline CDR1 and CDR2 sequences are MDHEN and SYDVKM. The length of the CDR3 is 15 residues. V lost 6 bases and J lost 3, with 15 bases in between.

Study-level findings and limits: Most clonotypes expanded in thyroid above 0.001 frequency were present in blood too.

This sequence originates from a woman between 18 and 29 years old with Graves' ophthalmopathy. The V gene is TRBV28, the J gene TRBJ1-3; D ambiguous. Sequencing used peripheral blood. The CDR3 is CASSGLNRHGNTIYF. CDR3 nucleotide sequence: TGTGCCAGCAGCGGCCTTAACAGACATGGAAACACCATATATTTT.